The 22 T cell receptor beta chains in this list originate from one sample, sequenced in a study of cytomegalovirus exposure and HLA in healthy donors. 13 Jbeta primers and 60 Vbeta primers were used for the PCR. Generated by immunoSEQ multiplex PCR, the TCRdb table keeps only in-frame clones and is missing some. The top ten clones hold about 2.5% of a sample with more than 80,000 clones, 71% of them seen once. Material: PBMCs. All receptors derive from a female donor in good health and CMV-seronegative.

This chain links TRBV15 with TRBJ1-1; D remains unclear. Trimming cost V 0 bases and J 5 bases, with 7 bases left between them. The CDR3 totals 13 residues. Germline CDR1 LNHNV, CDR2 YYDKDF (reference sequence). The CDR3 here is CATSRELRTEAFF. CDR3 DNA: TGTGCCACCAGCAGAGAGTTGAGAACTGAAGCTTTCTTT.

The genes are TRBV2 and TRBJ2-7, with 8 bases lining up with TRBD1. J lost 2 bases, V lost 3 bases, and 9 bases had no gene match. Germline loops: CDR1 SNHLY, CDR2 FYNNEI. CDR3 length: 16 amino acids. The CDR3 here is CASSDPDRVAPYEQYF. CDR3 coding DNA: TGTGCCAGCAGTGACCCGGACAGGGTGGCGCCCTACGAGCAGTACTTC.

The chain couples TRBV11-3 to TRBJ2-7, with D possibly matching TRBD1 (5 bases). The CDR3 covers 15 residues. V was shortened by 5 bases and J by 0 bases, with 14 bases between the two germline ends. Germline CDR1 and CDR2: SGHNT and YENEEA. In DNA form, the CDR3 reads TGTGCCAGCAGCCCGCCCGACAGAAGCTCCTACGAGCAGTACTTC. Protein sequence: CASSPPDRSSYEQYF. The full variable domain, in which reference TRBV11-3 and TRBJ2-7 provide the parts outside the CDR3, is EAGVVQSPRYKIIEKKQPVAFWCNPISGHNTLYWYLQNLGQGPELLIRYENEEAVDDSQLPKDRFSAERLKGVDSTLKIQPAELGDSAVYLCASSPPDRSSYEQYFGPGTRLTVT.

This clone has more than one count but fewer than ten. The chain joins TRBV14 to TRBJ1-3; TRBD1 is a possible D gene (5 bases). The CDR3 has 18 residues. Trimming removed 0 bases at V and 0 bases at J, with 15 bases between. Germline CDR1 is SGHDN and CDR2 is FVKESK. This CDR3 reads CASSQDPTGSFSGNTIYF. CDR3 sequence (DNA): TGTGCCAGCAGCCAAGATCCAACAGGTTCATTCTCTGGAAACACCATATATTTT.

This chain links TRBV14 with TRBJ2-7; 9 bases are a match to TRBD1. With V trimmed by 4 bases and J by 5 bases, 3 bases remained unmatched. CDR1 is SGHDN and CDR2 is FVKESK in the germline V gene. This CDR3 spans 13 amino acids. CDR3 sequence (DNA): TGTGCCAGCAGCCGGGACAGGGTCGACGAGCAGTACTTC. Protein sequence: CASSRDRVDEQYF.

V and J are TRBV4-1 and TRBJ2-7; D ambiguous. Germline values: CDR1 MGHRA, CDR2 YSYEKL. This CDR3 spans 14 amino acids. V lost 1 base to trimming and J lost 6 bases, with 13 bases between them. CDR3 nucleotide sequence: TGCGCCAGCAGCCAAGGCCCCCCTGGGCGCGAGCAGTACTTC. Residues: CASSQGPPGREQYF.

This clone was counted only a few times. The rearrangement uses TRBV7-9 and TRBJ1-4; no definite D call. This CDR3 region has 13 residues. The V end was cut by 2 bases, the J end by 4 bases, with 5 bases between. The germline gives CDR1 SEHNR, CDR2 FQNEAQ (reference sequence). The CDR3 is CASSLNSNEKLFF. In DNA, the CDR3 is TGTGCCAGCAGCTTAAACAGTAATGAAAAACTGTTTTTT.

This chain joins TRBV5-1 and TRBJ2-7; possible D gene TRBD1, 5 bases. The V and J ends lost 4 bases and 0 bases respectively, with 11 bases between them. In germline, CDR1 is SGHRS, CDR2 YFSETQ. The CDR3 has 14 amino acids. CDR3 amino acids: CASSRDSSSYEQYF. As DNA, the CDR3 is TGCGCCAGCAGCCGAGACAGTAGCTCCTACGAGCAGTACTTC.

This clone was observed a few times. This chain links TRBV15 with TRBJ1-4; TRBD1 matches at 10 bases. The length of the CDR3 is 16 residues. After removal of 0 bases from V and 5 bases from J, the junction contained 3 bases not matched to a gene. Germline CDR1 is LNHNV and CDR2 is YYDKDF (reference sequence). The CDR3 is CATSRDRTGGNEKLFF. CDR3 DNA: TGTGCCACCAGCAGAGACAGGACAGGGGGGAATGAAAAACTGTTTTTT.

This rearrangement joins TRBV11-3 to TRBJ2-5; no firm D call. The V gene's germline CDR1 is SGHNT and CDR2 YENEEA. The CDR3 runs 14 residues. V lost 0 bases, J lost 1 base, and 6 bases lay in between. CDR3 protein: CASSLDDFQETQYF. CDR3 DNA: TGTGCCAGCAGCTTAGATGACTTCCAAGAGACCCAGTACTTC.

The J gene is TRBJ2-1, the V gene TRBV27; 10 bases are a match to TRBD2. Trimming cost V 8 bases and J 3 bases; bases outside gene matches: 7. CDR1 MNHEY and CDR2 SMNVEV come from the germline V gene (reference sequence). The CDR3 runs to 15 residues. This CDR3 reads CASAEIAGGYNEQFF. CDR3 nucleotide sequence: TGTGCCAGCGCAGAAATAGCGGGAGGCTACAATGAGCAGTTCTTC.

The V call is TRBV27, the J call TRBJ1-6; D remains ambiguous. Trimming stripped 6 bases from V and 0 bases from J, with 12 bases between. Germline V CDR1 and CDR2: MNHEY, SMNVEV (reference sequence). This CDR3 region has 16 residues. Written as DNA, the CDR3 is TGTGCCAGCAGACAGTTAGGGAGCTCCTATAATTCACCCCTCCACTTT. It yields the protein CASRQLGSSYNSPLHF.

This clone showed up just a few times. One end of the junction varies from germline; a read error may be responsible. The genes are TRBV6-6 and TRBJ2-4, with TRBD1 matching 9 bases. Germline-derived CDR1 and CDR2 are MNHNY and SVGAGI (reference sequence). CDR3 length: 12 amino acids. DNA of the CDR3: TGTGCCAGCAGTACGGGGGACAGGGTTCAGGGTTTC. Translated: CASSTGDRVQGF.

The chain is built from TRBV27 and TRBJ2-7; TRBD2 matches 15 bases. The V segment lost 2 bases and the J segment 1 base; nucleotides outside the gene matches: 6. The CDR3 sequence is 18 residues long. Germline V lookup: CDR1 MNHEY, CDR2 SMNVEV (reference sequence). CDR3 coding DNA: TGTGCCAGCAGTTTAGGGCCCGGACTAGCGGGAGGGTCCTACGAGCAGTACTTC. Amino acid sequence: CASSLGPGLAGGSYEQYF.

The chain is built from TRBV7-2 and TRBJ1-1; TRBD1 is a possible D gene (5 bases). The germline gives CDR1 SGHTA, CDR2 FQGNSA. V lost 4 bases, J lost 2 bases, and 14 bases lay in between. The CDR3 is made up of 15 amino acids. The CDR3 is CASSYALTANTEAFF. DNA of the CDR3: TGTGCCAGCAGCTACGCCTTGACAGCAAACACTGAAGCTTTCTTT.

The chain combines TRBV30 with TRBJ1-5; the match to TRBD1 covers 7 bases. CDR1 is GTSNPN, CDR2 SVGIG, per germline (reference sequence). The V gene end was trimmed by 6 bases and the J gene end by 4 bases; junction bases not matched to a gene: 6. This CDR3 has 13 amino acids. The CDR3 region is CACETGWNQPQHF. CDR3 nucleotide sequence: TGTGCCTGTGAGACAGGGTGGAATCAGCCCCAGCATTTT.

This sequence joins TRBV2 and TRBJ1-1; D is possibly TRBD1 (6 bases). Germline CDR1 reads SNHLY; CDR2 reads FYNNEI. V shed 2 bases and J shed 10 bases, with 14 bases lying between them. CDR3 length: 13 amino acids. The CDR3 spells CASSETGRPPAFF. Here the CDR3 DNA reads TGTGCCAGCAGTGAAACAGGGCGACCACCAGCTTTCTTT. The complete variable domain, with remaining parts taken from reference TRBV2 and TRBJ1-1, reads EPEVTQTPSHQVTQMGQEVILRCVPISNHLYFYWYRQILGQKVEFLVSFYNNEISEKSEIFDDQFSVERPDGSNFTLKIRSTKLEDSAMYFCASSETGRPPAFFGQGTRLTVV.

The chain carries TRBV19 and TRBJ1-1; TRBD1 might be the D (5 bases). The germline V and J ends were trimmed by 0 bases and 5 bases, with 7 bases remaining between them. This CDR3 region has 13 residues. Germline CDR1 and CDR2: LNHDA and SQIVND (reference sequence). The CDR3 loop is CASSIDQGTEAFF. DNA for the CDR3: TGTGCCAGTAGTATAGATCAGGGAACTGAAGCTTTCTTT.

The chain carries TRBV28 and TRBJ1-5; 7 bases agree with TRBD1. Unmatched junction bases numbered 5, after V lost 6 bases and J lost 0 bases. The CDR3 runs 15 residues. Germline values: CDR1 MDHEN, CDR2 SYDVKM. In nucleotides, the CDR3 is TGTGCCAGCAGGCAGGGGGGCAATAGCAATCAGCCCCAGCATTTT. Its translation: CASRQGGNSNQPQHF.

The chain recombines TRBV28 with TRBJ2-3, with 7 positions matching TRBD1. Trimming removed 5 bases from V and 1 base from J; junction bases left unmatched: 3. The CDR3 has 14 amino acids. Germline-derived CDR1 and CDR2 are MDHEN and SYDVKM. The CDR3, as DNA: TGTGCCAGCAGTGGACAGGTGGGCACAGATACGCAGTATTTT. Translated, it gives CASSGQVGTDTQYF.

This clone was detected only a few times. CDR3 sequence: CASSWGGANEKLFF. The CDR3 region has the DNA TGCGCCAGCAGCTGGGGGGGGGCTAATGAAAAACTGTTTTTT. The chain joins TRBV5-1 to TRBJ1-4, with D possibly matching TRBD1 (5 bases). Germline V CDR1 and CDR2: SGHRS, YFSETQ. V was clipped by 3 bases and J by 3 bases, with 9 bases between them. The CDR3 length is 14 residues.

V is TRBV28 and J is TRBJ1-3; 7 bases map to TRBD1. Germline loops: CDR1 MDHEN, CDR2 SYDVKM. The CDR3 runs to 16 residues. J gave up 2 bases and V 6 bases, and 10 bases lay outside the gene matches. The CDR3 sequence: CASSSYDRVTGNTIYF. The CDR3 nucleotides read TGTGCCAGCAGCTCATACGACAGGGTGACTGGAAACACCATATATTTT.